This T cell receptor beta chain was sequenced in a study of control samples from healthy donors and cancer patients. Assay: immunoSEQ multiplex PCR; the TCRdb copy retains only in-frame clones and omits some. This table holds 150,000 to 200,000 clones, just over 85% found once. Trimming removed 4 bases at V and 8 bases at J, with 9 bases between. The CDR3 is 11 amino acids. CDR1 is SQVTM, CDR2 ANQGSEA, per germline. Sequencing input: blood. This chain links TRBV29-1 with TRBJ2-1; D unclear. The TCR originated in a man between 18 and 29 years old in good health. The DNA of the CDR3 is TGCAGCGTTGCCAGGTCCCATGAGCAGTTCTTC. Translation: CSVARSHEQFF.